A selection of T cell receptor beta chains follows, all from one sample in a study of OX40 agonist ivuxolimab in advanced cancers. TCRdb's table, derived via immunoSEQ multiplex PCR, lists solely in-frame clones and lacks some. The sample lists about 74,000 clones; roughly 88% were seen once. Sequenced here: CD4+ or CD8+ T cells sorted from blood, sampled in a trial of the OX40 agonist ivuxolimab. All receptors come from an adult with an advanced solid tumor such as melanoma, head and neck, liver or kidney cancer. Each CDR3 is given with its conserved first and last residue. A D gene is named only where the DNA matches it firmly. Not all rows give a size; the values are once, few, many and, for expanded clones, a class.

NA	TRBV6-1	TRBD1	TRBJ2-7	TGTGCCAGCGGGACAGGTACCCACTACGAGCAGTACTTC	CASGTGTHYEQYF
NA	TRBV7-2	TRBD1	TRBJ2-1	TGTGCCAGCAGCTACCGGACAGGGAGCTCCTACAATGAGCAGTTCTTC	CASSYRTGSSYNEQFF
NA	TRBV2	TRBD2	TRBJ2-2	TGTGCCAGCAGTGGACTAGCGGGGATCACCGGGGAGCTGTTTTTT	CASSGLAGITGELFF
NA	TRBV4-1	TRBD2	TRBJ2-5	TGCGCCAGCAGCCAAGATAAGTGGACTAGCGGGAGGGACCAAGAGACCCAGTACTTC	CASSQDKWTSGRDQETQYF
once	TRBV7-2	NA	TRBJ2-3	TGTGCCAGCAGCCCGCTAGCGACCCTTAGCACAGATACGCAGTATTTT	CASSPLATLSTDTQYF
NA	TRBV4-2	TRBD2	TRBJ2-2	TGTGCCAGCAGCCAAGGGTTGAGGACTAGCCGCACCGGGGAGCTGTTTTTT	CASSQGLRTSRTGELFF
NA	TRBV10-2	TRBD2	TRBJ2-3	TGCGCCAGCAGTGAGGGACTAGCGAGCACAGATACGCAGTATTTT	CASSEGLASTDTQYF
NA	TRBV5-1	NA	TRBJ1-2	TGCGCCAGCAGCTTTTCGACCGTTAGGTCCGCCTTAAACTATGGCTACACCTTC	CASSFSTVRSALNYGYTF
NA	TRBV19	TRBD2	TRBJ2-7	TGTGCCAGTAGGTCACTAGCGGAGGTGGGCTACGAGCAGTACTTC	CASRSLAEVGYEQYF
NA	TRBV28	NA	TRBJ2-7	TGTGCCAGCAGTTCCACCCGAGGGGGGTTAATGTTGGAGCTTACCTACGAGCAGTACTTC	CASSSTRGGLMLELTYEQYF
NA	TRBV11-1	TRBD2	TRBJ2-1	TGTGCCAGCAGCACCCGACTAGCGGGAGGGCGGGATGAGCAGTTCTTC	CASSTRLAGGRDEQFF
NA	TRBV6-1	TRBD1	TRBJ2-7	TGTGCCAGCAGCAAGGGGGGACAGGGGTACGAGCAGTACTTC	CASSKGGQGYEQYF
NA	TRBV19	NA	TRBJ2-1	TGTGCCACTCACGGGCCTTTAGCCTACAATGAGCAGTTCTTC	CATHGPLAYNEQFF
NA	TRBV27	NA	TRBJ1-1	TGTGCCAGCAGGGACGTATTAGGGGCTTACGGCACTGAAGCTTTCTTT	CASRDVLGAYGTEAFF
NA	TRBV18	TRBD1	TRBJ2-5	TGTGCCAGCTCGCCGGGACAGGGGAGGCAGACCCAGTACTTC	CASSPGQGRQTQYF
few	TRBV5-1	NA	TRBJ2-2	TGCGCCAGCAGCTTGGCCCAGGCTTTCGGGGAGCTGTTTTTT	CASSLAQAFGELFF
NA	TRBV5-1	TRBD1	TRBJ2-7	TGCGCCAGCAGCTCGACCGGGACAGGGGGAAACTACGAGCAGTACTTC	CASSSTGTGGNYEQYF
NA	TRBV14	NA	TRBJ2-2	TGTGCCAGCAGCCAACCCAAAGGCCCGAACACCGGGGAGCTGTTTTTT	CASSQPKGPNTGELFF
NA	TRBV5-4	TRBD1	TRBJ1-2	TGTGCCAGCAGCCGGGGACAGGAACACGGCCGATATGGCTACACCTTC	CASSRGQEHGRYGYTF
NA	TRBV19	NA	TRBJ2-1	TGTGCCAGTAGTATCACCCGAATCGGCTACAATGAGCAGTTCTTC	CASSITRIGYNEQFF
NA	TRBV11-3	TRBD2	TRBJ2-7	TGTGCCAGCAGCTCAGGGACTAGCGACGAGCAGTACTTC	CASSSGTSDEQYF
NA	TRBV5-4	TRBD1	TRBJ1-4	TGTGCCAGCAGCACCGGAGGACAGGCGGCATTCGGAGAAAAACTGTTTTTT	CASSTGGQAAFGEKLFF
NA	TRBV7-8	NA	TRBJ2-2	TGTGCCAGCGGGGAACTGGCGGGACCCACCGGGGAGCTGTTTTTT	CASGELAGPTGELFF
NA	TRBV5-4	NA	TRBJ2-3	TGTGCCAGCAGCCCAAGGGACACAGATACGCAGTATTTT	CASSPRDTDTQYF
NA	TRBV7-9	NA	TRBJ2-2	TGTGCCAGCAGCTCCGGGACGCTCGGCGGGGAGCTGTTTTTT	CASSSGTLGGELFF
once	TRBV5-1	TRBD1	TRBJ2-7	TGCGCCAGCAGCTTGGGGACAGGATCGGGCGAGCAGTACTTC	CASSLGTGSGEQYF
NA	TRBV19	NA	TRBJ2-2	TGTGCCAGTAGAGAGTACACCGGGGAGCTGTTTTTT	CASREYTGELFF
NA	TRBV27	TRBD1	TRBJ2-3	TGTGCCAGCAGTCCTGGACAGGGGGAATATGGCACAGATACGCAGTATTTT	CASSPGQGEYGTDTQYF
NA	TRBV7-2	TRBD1	TRBJ1-2	TGTGCCAGCAGCTCCGGACAGGCTGGGGGCTACACCTTC	CASSSGQAGGYTF
NA	TRBV6-1	NA	TRBJ1-5	TGTGCCAGCAGTGAGTTAGGCGTCGGCAATCAGCCCCAGCATTTT	CASSELGVGNQPQHF
NA	TRBV5-6	NA	TRBJ2-7	TGTGCCAGCAGCCCGGGACTTATTCTCTCCTACGAGCAGTACTTC	CASSPGLILSYEQYF
NA	TRBV4-3	NA	TRBJ2-7	TGCGCCAGCAGCCAAGATACGGGAAGCTCCTACGAGCAGTACTTC	CASSQDTGSSYEQYF
NA	TRBV7-2	TRBD2	TRBJ2-1	TGTGCCAGCAGCTTACTCCCTAGCGGGAGTGTTAATGAGCAGTTCTTC	CASSLLPSGSVNEQFF
once	TRBV18	TRBD1	TRBJ2-7	TGTGCCAGCTCATCCACTCGGACAGGGCGCGAGCAGTACTTC	CASSSTRTGREQYF
few	TRBV28	TRBD2	TRBJ2-1	TGTGCCAGCAGCTTGATGGGGCGGGAGGGCCTCAACAATGAGCAGTTCTTC	CASSLMGREGLNNEQFF
NA	TRBV7-9	NA	TRBJ1-4	TGTGCCAGCAGCTTCGGCACAAATCGGAATAATGAAAAACTGTTTTTT	CASSFGTNRNNEKLFF
NA	TRBV27	NA	TRBJ2-7	TGTGCCTCGATCCCGTTAGGGGGTAGCTCCTACGAGCAGTACTTC	CASIPLGGSSYEQYF
NA	TRBV28	NA	TRBJ1-1	TGTGCCAGCAGAGAACAGGGTCTTGGGAACACTGAAGCTTTCTTT	CASREQGLGNTEAFF
few	TRBV6-6	NA	TRBJ1-5	TGTGCCAGCAGTAAAGGTCCTAGGCAGCCCCAGCATTTT	CASSKGPRQPQHF
NA	TRBV18	TRBD1	TRBJ2-7	TGTGCCAGCTCACCCGGGACAGGGGTCCACGAGCAGTACTTC	CASSPGTGVHEQYF
NA	TRBV19	TRBD1	TRBJ2-2	TGTGCCAGTAGTATAACAGGGGACACCGGGGAGCTGTTTTTT	CASSITGDTGELFF
NA	TRBV6-5	NA	TRBJ1-3	TGTGCCAGCAGCCGCCAGGGTTCAGGAAACACCATATATTTT	CASSRQGSGNTIYF
NA	TRBV12-5	TRBD2	TRBJ2-6	TGTGCTAGTGGTCCGGGAGGACCTGGGGCCAACGTCCTGACTTTC	CASGPGGPGANVLTF
NA	TRBV27	TRBD2	TRBJ2-2	TGTGCCAGCAGTTTATCCCGACTAGCCGGGGCCGGGGAGCTGTTTTTT	CASSLSRLAGAGELFF
NA	TRBV6-8	TRBD1	TRBJ2-6	TGTGCCAGCAGTGAGGGTGGACAGGGGGCGCTTGGGGCCAACGTCCTGACTTTC	CASSEGGQGALGANVLTF